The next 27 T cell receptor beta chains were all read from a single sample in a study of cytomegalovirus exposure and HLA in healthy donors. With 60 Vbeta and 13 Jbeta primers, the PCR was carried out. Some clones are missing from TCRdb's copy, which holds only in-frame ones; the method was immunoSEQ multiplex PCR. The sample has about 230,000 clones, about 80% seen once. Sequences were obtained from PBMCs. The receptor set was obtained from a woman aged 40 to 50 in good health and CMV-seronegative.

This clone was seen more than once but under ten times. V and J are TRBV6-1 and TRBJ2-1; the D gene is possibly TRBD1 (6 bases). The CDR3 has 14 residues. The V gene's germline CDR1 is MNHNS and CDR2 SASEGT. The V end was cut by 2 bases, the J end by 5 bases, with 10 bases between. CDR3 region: CASSEQGWDNEQFF. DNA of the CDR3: TGTGCCAGCAGTGAACAGGGGTGGGACAATGAGCAGTTCTTC.

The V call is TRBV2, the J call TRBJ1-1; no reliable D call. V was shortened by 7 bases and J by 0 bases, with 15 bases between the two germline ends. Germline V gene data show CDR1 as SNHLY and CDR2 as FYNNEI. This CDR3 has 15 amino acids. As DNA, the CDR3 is TGTGCCAGCATCTTTTCGGGGTGGGTGAACACTGAAGCTTTCTTT. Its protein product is CASIFSGWVNTEAFF. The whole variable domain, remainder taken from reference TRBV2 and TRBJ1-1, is EPEVTQTPSHQVTQMGQEVILRCVPISNHLYFYWYRQILGQKVEFLVSFYNNEISEKSEIFDDQFSVERPDGSNFTLKIRSTKLEDSAMYFCASIFSGWVNTEAFFGQGTRLTVV.

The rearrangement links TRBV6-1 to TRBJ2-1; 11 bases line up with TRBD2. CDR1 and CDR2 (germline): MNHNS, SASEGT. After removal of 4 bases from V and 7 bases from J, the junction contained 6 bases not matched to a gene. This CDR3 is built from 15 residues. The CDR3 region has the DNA TGTGCCAGCAGTGTCGGATTAGCGGGAGGGAATGAGCAGTTCTTC. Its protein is CASSVGLAGGNEQFF.

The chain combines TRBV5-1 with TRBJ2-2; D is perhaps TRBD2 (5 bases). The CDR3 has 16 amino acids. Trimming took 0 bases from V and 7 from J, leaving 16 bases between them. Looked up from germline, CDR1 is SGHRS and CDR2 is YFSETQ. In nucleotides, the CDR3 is TGCGCCAGCAGCTTGGGGTTCGGAGGCGAGGACGGGGAGCTGTTTTTT. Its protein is CASSLGFGGEDGELFF.

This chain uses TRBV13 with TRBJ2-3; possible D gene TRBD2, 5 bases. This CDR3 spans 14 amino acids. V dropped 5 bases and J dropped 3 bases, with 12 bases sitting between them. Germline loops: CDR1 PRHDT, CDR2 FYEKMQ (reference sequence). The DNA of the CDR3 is TGTGCCAGCAGCCTAACTAGAGCGACAGATACGCAGTATTTT. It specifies CASSLTRATDTQYF.

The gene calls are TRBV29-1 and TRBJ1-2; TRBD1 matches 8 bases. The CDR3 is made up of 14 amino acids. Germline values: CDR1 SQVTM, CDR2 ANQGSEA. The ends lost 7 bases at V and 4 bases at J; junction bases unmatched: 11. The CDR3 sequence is CSALLNTGGYGYTF. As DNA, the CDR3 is TGCAGCGCCCTCCTGAACACAGGGGGCTATGGCTACACCTTC.

CDR3 region: CASSPLGQTNTEAFF. CDR3 DNA: TGTGCCAGCAGCCCTTTGGGCCAGACGAACACTGAAGCTTTCTTT. The chain couples TRBV13 to TRBJ1-1; D not resolved. The length of the CDR3 is 15 residues. Germline V gives CDR1 PRHDT, CDR2 FYEKMQ (reference sequence). Trimming left V 5 bases short and J 1 base short, with 14 bases between.

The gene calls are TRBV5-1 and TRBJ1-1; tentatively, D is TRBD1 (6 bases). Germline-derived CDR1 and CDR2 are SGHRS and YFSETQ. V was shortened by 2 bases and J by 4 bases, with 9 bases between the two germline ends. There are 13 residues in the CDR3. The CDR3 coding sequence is TGCGCCAGCAGCTTACAGGGAGCCACTGAAGCTTTCTTT. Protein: CASSLQGATEAFF. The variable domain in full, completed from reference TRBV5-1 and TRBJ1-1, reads KAGVTQTPRYLIKTRGQQVTLSCSPISGHRSVSWYQQTPGQGLQFLFEYFSETQRNKGNFPGRFSGRQFSNSRSEMNVSTLELGDSALYLCASSLQGATEAFFGQGTRLTVV.

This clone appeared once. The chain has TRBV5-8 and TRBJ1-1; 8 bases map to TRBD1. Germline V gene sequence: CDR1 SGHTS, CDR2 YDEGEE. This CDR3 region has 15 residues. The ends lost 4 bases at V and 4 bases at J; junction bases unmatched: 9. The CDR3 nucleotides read TGTGCCAGCAGCCTAGGACAGGGATGGGCCACTGAAGCTTTCTTT. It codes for CASSLGQGWATEAFF.

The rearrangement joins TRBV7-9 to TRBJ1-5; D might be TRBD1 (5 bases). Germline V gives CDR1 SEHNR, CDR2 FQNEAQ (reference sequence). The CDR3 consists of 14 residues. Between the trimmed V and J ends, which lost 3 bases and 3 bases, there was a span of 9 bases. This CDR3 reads CASSLGGNNQPQHF. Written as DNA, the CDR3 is TGTGCCAGCAGCTTGGGGGGGAACAATCAGCCCCAGCATTTT.

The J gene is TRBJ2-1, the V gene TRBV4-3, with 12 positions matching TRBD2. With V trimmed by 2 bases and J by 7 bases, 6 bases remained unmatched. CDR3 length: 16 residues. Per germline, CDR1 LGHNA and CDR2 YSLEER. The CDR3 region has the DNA TGCGCCAGCAGCCAAACACCGACTAGCGGGGGTAATGAGCAGTTCTTC. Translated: CASSQTPTSGGNEQFF.

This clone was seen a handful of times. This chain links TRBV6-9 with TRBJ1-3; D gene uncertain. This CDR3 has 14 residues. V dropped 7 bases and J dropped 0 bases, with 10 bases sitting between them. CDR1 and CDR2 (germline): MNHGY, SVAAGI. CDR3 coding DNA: TGTGCCAGCACAAGGGAGTCCTCTGGAAACACCATATATTTT. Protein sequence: CASTRESSGNTIYF.

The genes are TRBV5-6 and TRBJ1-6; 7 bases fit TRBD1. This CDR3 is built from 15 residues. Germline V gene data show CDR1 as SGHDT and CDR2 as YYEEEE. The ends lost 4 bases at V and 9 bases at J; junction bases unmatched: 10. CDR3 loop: CASSIPGQRTSPLHF. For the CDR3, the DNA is TGTGCCAGCAGCATCCCGGGACAGCGTACTTCACCCCTCCACTTT.

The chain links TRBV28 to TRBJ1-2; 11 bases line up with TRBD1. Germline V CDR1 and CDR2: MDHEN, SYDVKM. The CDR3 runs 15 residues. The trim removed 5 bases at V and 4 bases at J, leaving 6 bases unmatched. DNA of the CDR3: TGTGCCAGCAGTCAGACCGGGACAGGGGGCTATGGCTACACCTTC. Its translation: CASSQTGTGGYGYTF.

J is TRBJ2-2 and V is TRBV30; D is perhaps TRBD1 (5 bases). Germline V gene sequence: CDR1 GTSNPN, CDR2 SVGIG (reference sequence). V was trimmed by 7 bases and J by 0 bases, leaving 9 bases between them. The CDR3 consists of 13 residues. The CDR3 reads CAFQGSNTGELFF. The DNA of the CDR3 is TGTGCCTTCCAGGGTTCGAACACCGGGGAGCTGTTTTTT.

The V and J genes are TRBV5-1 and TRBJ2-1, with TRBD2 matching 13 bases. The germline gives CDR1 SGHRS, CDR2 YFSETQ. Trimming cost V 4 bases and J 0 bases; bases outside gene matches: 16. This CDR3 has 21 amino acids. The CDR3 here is CASSHNIPGLAGPSSYNEQFF. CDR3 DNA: TGCGCCAGCAGCCACAATATACCGGGACTAGCGGGGCCGAGCTCCTACAATGAGCAGTTCTTC.

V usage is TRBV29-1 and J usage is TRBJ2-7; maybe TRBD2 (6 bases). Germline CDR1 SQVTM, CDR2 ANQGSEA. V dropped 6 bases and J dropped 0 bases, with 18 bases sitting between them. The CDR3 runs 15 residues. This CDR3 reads CSVARLEGSSYEQYF. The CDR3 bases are TGCAGCGTCGCCCGGTTGGAGGGAAGCTCCTACGAGCAGTACTTC.

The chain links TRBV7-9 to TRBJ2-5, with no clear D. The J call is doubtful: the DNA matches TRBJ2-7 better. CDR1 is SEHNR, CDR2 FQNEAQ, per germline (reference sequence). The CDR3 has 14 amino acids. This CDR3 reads CASSLSMGTYEQYF. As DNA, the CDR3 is TGTGCCAGCAGCTTAAGTATGGGCACCTACGAGCAGTACTTC.

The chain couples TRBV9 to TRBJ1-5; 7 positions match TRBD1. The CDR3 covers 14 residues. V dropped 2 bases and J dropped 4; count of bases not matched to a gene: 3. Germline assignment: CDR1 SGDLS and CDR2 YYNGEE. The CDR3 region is CASSVGDRNQPQHF. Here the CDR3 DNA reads TGTGCCAGCAGCGTGGGGGACAGAAATCAGCCCCAGCATTTT.

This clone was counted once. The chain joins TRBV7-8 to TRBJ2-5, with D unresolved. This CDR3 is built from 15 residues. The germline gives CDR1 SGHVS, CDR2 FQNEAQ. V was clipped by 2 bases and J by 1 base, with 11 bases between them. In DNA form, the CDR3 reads TGTGCCAGCAGCTTAAACCCCCAGTCCCAAGAGACCCAGTACTTC. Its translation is CASSLNPQSQETQYF. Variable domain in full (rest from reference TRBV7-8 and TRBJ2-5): GAGVSQSPRYKVAKRGQDVALRCDPISGHVSLFWYQQALGQGPEFLTYFQNEAQLDKSGLPSDRFFAERPEGSVSTLKIQRTQQEDSAVYLCASSLNPQSQETQYFGPGTRLLVL.

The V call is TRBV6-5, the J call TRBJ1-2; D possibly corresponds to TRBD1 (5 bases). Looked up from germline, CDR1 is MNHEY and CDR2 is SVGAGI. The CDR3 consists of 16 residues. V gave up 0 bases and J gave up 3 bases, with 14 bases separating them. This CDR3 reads CASSYSKGSGHYGYTF. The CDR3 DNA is TGTGCCAGCAGTTACTCGAAAGGCTCAGGGCACTATGGCTACACCTTC.

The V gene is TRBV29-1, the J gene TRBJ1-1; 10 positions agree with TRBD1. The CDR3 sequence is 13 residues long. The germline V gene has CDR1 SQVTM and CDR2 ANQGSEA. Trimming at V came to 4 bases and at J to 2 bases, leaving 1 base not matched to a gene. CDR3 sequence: CSVGDRGNTEAFF. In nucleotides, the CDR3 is TGCAGCGTTGGGGACAGGGGAAACACTGAAGCTTTCTTT.

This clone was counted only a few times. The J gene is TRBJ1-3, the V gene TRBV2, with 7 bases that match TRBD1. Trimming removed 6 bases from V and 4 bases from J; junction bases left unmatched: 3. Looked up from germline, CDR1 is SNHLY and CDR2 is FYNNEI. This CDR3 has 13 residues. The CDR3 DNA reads TGTGCCAGCAGGGGACAGTTGGGAAACACCATATATTTT. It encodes CASRGQLGNTIYF.

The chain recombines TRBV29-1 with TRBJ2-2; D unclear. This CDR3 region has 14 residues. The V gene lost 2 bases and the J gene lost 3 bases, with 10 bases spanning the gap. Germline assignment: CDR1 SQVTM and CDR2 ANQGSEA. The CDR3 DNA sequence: TGCAGCGTTGAATCCAGGTCACACACCGGGGAGCTGTTTTTT. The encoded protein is CSVESRSHTGELFF.

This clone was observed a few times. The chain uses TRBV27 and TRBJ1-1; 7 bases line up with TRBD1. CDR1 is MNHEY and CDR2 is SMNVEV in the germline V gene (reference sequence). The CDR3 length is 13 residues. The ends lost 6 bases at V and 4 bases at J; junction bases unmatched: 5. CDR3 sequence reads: CASRPGGGTEAFF. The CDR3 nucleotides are TGTGCCAGCAGGCCAGGGGGTGGCACTGAAGCTTTCTTT.

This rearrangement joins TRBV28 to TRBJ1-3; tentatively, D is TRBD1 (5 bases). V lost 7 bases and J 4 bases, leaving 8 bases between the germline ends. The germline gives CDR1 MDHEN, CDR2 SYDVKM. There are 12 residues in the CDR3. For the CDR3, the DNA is TGTGCCAGCACCGGACAAGGAAACACCATATATTTT. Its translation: CASTGQGNTIYF.

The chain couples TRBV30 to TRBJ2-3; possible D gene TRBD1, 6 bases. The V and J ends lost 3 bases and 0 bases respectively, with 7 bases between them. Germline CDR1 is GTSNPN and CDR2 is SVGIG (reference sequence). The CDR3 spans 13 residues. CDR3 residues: CAWRQGSTDTQYF. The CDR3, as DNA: TGTGCCTGGAGGCAGGGGAGCACAGATACGCAGTATTTT.